Below, 23 T cell receptor beta chains from the same sample are listed, as sequenced in a study of response to subunit inactivated influenza vaccine (dated by TCRdb to the late 2010s). Receptor amplification or capture employed RT-PCR. This sample was sequenced with an Illumina HiSeq 2500. The public reads were quality trimmed at Q25 with fastp and then assembled into clones with MiXCR by TCRdb, keeping productive beta chains. Records with the same CDR3 protein are collapsed into one entry carrying the most frequent genes and DNA. This sample is represented by about 540,000 distinct CDR3 sequences; around 21% of them were singletons. About 2.8% of the sample comes from the top ten. This sample also appeared in a second study, on T cells expressing NK-cell markers. As the second publication notes: 5'RACE template switching, by which a universal primer site and unique molecular identifiers were added, was used to make TCR beta cDNA libraries.

The material sequenced was CD4+ T cells sorted from PBMCs, taken about 11 days after vaccination. The receptors were sampled from a man aged 50 or older who received an inactivated influenza vaccine. Donor details come from another sample of the same person, matched by shared clones.

The chain joins TRBV6-1 to TRBJ1-5; D is perhaps TRBD1 (5 bases). From germline, CDR1 is MNHNS and CDR2 SASEGT. This CDR3 has 17 residues. V was cut by 8 bases and J by 2 bases, with 22 bases left in between. CDR3 DNA: TGTGCCAGCGGACGAGGGACGGGGGGGACTGGCAATCAGCCCCAGCATTTT. As protein: CASGRGTGGTGNQPQHF.

The table lists this clonotype with a few counts. The chain has TRBV7-9 and TRBJ2-1; 8 nucleotides align to TRBD2. V dropped 2 bases and J dropped 8; count of bases not matched to a gene: 2. The CDR3 is 13 residues long. In germline, CDR1 is SEHNR, CDR2 FQNEAQ (reference sequence). The CDR3 DNA sequence: TGTGCCAGCAGCTTAAGCGGGAGTGATGAGCAGTTCTTC. Amino acids: CASSLSGSDEQFF.

This rearrangement joins TRBV2 to TRBJ2-1; 9 nucleotides align to TRBD2. The CDR3 sequence is 15 residues long. The germline CDR1 and CDR2 sequences are SNHLY and FYNNEI. J was trimmed by 9 bases and V by 6 bases; bases with no gene match: 12. The CDR3 spells CASSVFPSGMGEQFF. In DNA, the CDR3 is TGTGCCAGCAGCGTTTTTCCTAGCGGGATGGGTGAGCAGTTCTTC.

This clonotype occurred a few times. The chain joins TRBV20-1 to TRBJ2-4, with 8 bases matching TRBD2. Germline CDR1 reads DFQATT; CDR2 reads SNEGSKA (reference sequence). V lost 1 base, J lost 8 bases, and 7 bases stayed unmatched. CDR3 length: 14 amino acids. The CDR3: CSARVFSGNDIQYF. DNA for the CDR3: TGCAGTGCTAGAGTCTTTAGCGGGAACGACATTCAGTACTTC.

The chain couples TRBV20-1 to TRBJ2-3; 8 bases fit TRBD1. The trim removed 5 bases at V and 6 bases at J, leaving 13 bases unmatched. This CDR3 comprises 15 residues. The germline V gene encodes CDR1 DFQATT and CDR2 SNEGSKA (reference sequence). DNA for the CDR3: TGCAGTGCTTCCGGGACAGGCAAGAGGGATGATACGCAGTATTTT. Residues: CSASGTGKRDDTQYF.

This rearrangement joins TRBV19 to TRBJ2-7, with D hard to call. CDR1 LNHDA and CDR2 SQIVND come from the germline V gene (reference sequence). The CDR3 consists of 13 residues. The germline V and J ends were trimmed by 1 base and 7 bases, with 11 bases remaining between them. As DNA, the CDR3 is TGTGCCAGTAGTATAGGTCCGGGCTTGGAGCAGTACTTC. Its protein is CASSIGPGLEQYF.

This clonotype was picked up many times. This chain links TRBV12-3 or TRBV12-4 with TRBJ1-1, with TRBD1 matching 8 bases. The CDR3 runs 15 residues. Losses at the gene ends were 3 bases for V and 4 bases for J; bases not matched to a gene: 7. The CDR3 bases are TGTGCCAGCAGTTTGAGGACAGGGAGACTCACTGAAGCTTTCTTT. This gives the protein CASSLRTGRLTEAFF.

This rearrangement joins TRBV7-2 to TRBJ2-2, with 9 bases identical to TRBD1. V dropped 5 bases and J dropped 5; count of bases not matched to a gene: 6. Germline-derived CDR1 and CDR2 are SGHTA and FQGNSA. This CDR3 spans 15 amino acids. The CDR3 bases are TGTGCCAGCAGCCTACAGGGGGCCGTTACCGGGGAGCTGTTTTTT. Its protein product is CASSLQGAVTGELFF. Variable domain in full (rest from reference TRBV7-2 and TRBJ2-2): GAGVSQSPSNKVTEKGKDVELRCDPISGHTALYWYRQSLGQGLEFLIYFQGNSAPDKSGLPSDRFSAERTGGSVSTLTIQRTQQEDSAVYLCASSLQGAVTGELFFGEGSRLTVL.

The gene calls are TRBV4-2 and TRBJ2-7; 11 bases align to TRBD2. The CDR3 is 16 residues long. Looked up from germline, CDR1 is LGHNA and CDR2 is YNFKEQ. The V and J ends lost 4 bases and 3 bases, in that order; junction bases with no gene match: 8. In nucleotides, the CDR3 is TGTGCCAGCAGCCGAGAAGGGACTAGCGGTTACTACGAGCAGTACTTC. It encodes CASSREGTSGYYEQYF.

The rearrangement links TRBV4-1 to TRBJ1-2; 9 bases agree with TRBD1. The germline V gene encodes CDR1 MGHRA and CDR2 YSYEKL. This CDR3 contains 15 residues. The V segment lost 1 base and the J segment 2 bases; nucleotides outside the gene matches: 2. CDR3 coding DNA: TGCGCCAGCAGCCAAGTCGGGACAGGGAACTATGGCTACACCTTC. Amino acid sequence: CASSQVGTGNYGYTF.

This chain uses TRBV7-9 with TRBJ1-2; 7 bases match TRBD1. The CDR3 is 14 residues long. J was trimmed by 2 bases and V by 1 base; bases with no gene match: 1. The germline gives CDR1 SEHNR, CDR2 FQNEAQ (reference sequence). The CDR3 sequence is CASSLETGNYGYTF. CDR3 sequence (DNA): TGTGCCAGCAGCTTAGAGACAGGGAACTATGGCTACACCTTC.

This clonotype was counted a few times. The V call is TRBV28, the J call TRBJ2-6; D call uncertain. The CDR3 is made up of 13 amino acids. The V end was cut by 9 bases, the J end by 1 base, with 7 bases between. Germline CDR1 MDHEN, CDR2 SYDVKM. CDR3 residues: CASALSGANVLTF. The DNA for the CDR3 is TGTGCCAGTGCCTTATCTGGGGCCAACGTCCTGACTTTC.

This chain uses TRBV7-8 with TRBJ2-5, with D unclear. The CDR3 contains 13 residues. The V end was cut by 5 bases, the J end by 6 bases, with 13 bases between. Germline V gene lookup returns CDR1 SGHVS and CDR2 FQNEAQ. The CDR3 sequence is CASSPGTQQTQYF. CDR3 DNA: TGTGCCAGCAGCCCCGGAACCCAGCAGACCCAGTACTTC.

The chain recombines TRBV2 with TRBJ2-1, with TRBD2 identical over 13 bases. V gave up 0 bases and J gave up 0 bases; unmatched junction bases: 8. CDR3 length: 20 residues. CDR1 SNHLY and CDR2 FYNNEI come from the germline V gene. CDR3 loop: CASSEAIGTSGVYSYNEQFF. Written as DNA, the CDR3 is TGTGCCAGCAGTGAAGCGATTGGGACTAGCGGGGTCTACTCCTACAATGAGCAGTTCTTC.

The chain has TRBV28 and TRBJ2-1, with 8 positions matching TRBD1. The CDR3 runs to 16 residues. Per the germline V gene, CDR1 is MDHEN and CDR2 is SYDVKM. V lost 3 bases, J lost 0 bases, and 4 bases stayed unmatched. The CDR3 region has the DNA TGTGCCAGCAGTTTTCGCACAGGGGGCTCCTACAATGAGCAGTTCTTC. The encoded protein is CASSFRTGGSYNEQFF.

The chain carries TRBV7-9 and TRBJ1-5, with 7 nucleotides matching TRBD1. There are 17 residues in the CDR3. After removal of 1 base from V and 7 bases from J, the junction contained 13 bases not matched to a gene. CDR1 and CDR2 from the germline V gene are SEHNR and FQNEAQ (reference sequence). The CDR3 DNA sequence: TGTGCCAGCAGCTTAGGCCGTGCTGGGACAGTTGTACAGCCCCAGCATTTT. This codes for CASSLGRAGTVVQPQHF.

The sample holds many counts of this clonotype. V and J are TRBV24-1 and TRBJ2-1, with TRBD2 identical over 13 bases. The V gene's germline CDR1 is KGHDR and CDR2 SFDVKD. The CDR3 is 16 residues long. V was pared by 3 bases and J by 7 bases, with 5 bases of the junction left unmatched. The CDR3: CATSDLLAGGRNEQFF. CDR3 coding DNA: TGTGCCACCAGTGATCTACTAGCGGGGGGGCGAAATGAGCAGTTCTTC.

This clonotype was counted at least ten times. The rearrangement joins TRBV7-2 to TRBJ2-5; D might be TRBD1 (6 bases). Germline lookup yields CDR1 SGHTA and CDR2 FQGNSA. Trimming cost V 5 bases and J 4 bases, with 14 bases left between them. The CDR3 length is 14 residues. The CDR3 region is CASSLYREGETQYF. The CDR3 DNA reads TGTGCCAGCAGCCTATACAGGGAAGGAGAGACCCAGTACTTC.

V and J are TRBV28 and TRBJ2-5, with D possibly being TRBD1 or TRBD2 (5 bases each). The germline gives CDR1 MDHEN, CDR2 SYDVKM. Trimming took off 10 bases at V and 7 bases at J, with 25 bases between the two ends. This CDR3 contains 15 residues. The CDR3 sequence: CATLPPGTPSGTQYF. The CDR3 bases are TGTGCCACCCTGCCGCCAGGGACCCCCTCGGGGACCCAGTACTTC.

This clonotype was counted only a few times. The V call is TRBV11-1, the J call TRBJ2-1; 10 nucleotides match TRBD2. The ends lost 5 bases at V and 0 bases at J; junction bases unmatched: 10. This CDR3 has 18 amino acids. Germline-derived CDR1 and CDR2 are SGHAT and FQDESV (reference sequence). The DNA of the CDR3 is TGTGCCAGCAGCCCATTCGGGACTAGCGCCTCCTCCTACAATGAGCAGTTCTTC. It is translated as CASSPFGTSASSYNEQFF.

This clonotype turned up a few times. J is TRBJ2-3 and V is TRBV5-1; D perhaps matches TRBD2 (7 bases). Germline lookup yields CDR1 SGHRS and CDR2 YFSETQ. CDR3 length: 16 amino acids. V was cut by 4 bases and J by 1 base, with 16 bases left in between. CDR3 amino acids: CASSPRGALGTDTQYF. The CDR3 nucleotides are TGCGCCAGCAGCCCCCGGGGGGCTCTAGGCACAGATACGCAGTATTTT.

This clonotype was seen a few times. The rearrangement joins TRBV20-1 to TRBJ2-3; D is undetermined. The CDR3 contains 12 residues. V shed 3 bases and J shed 7 bases, with 11 bases lying between them. Germline-derived CDR1 and CDR2 are DFQATT and SNEGSKA (reference sequence). The CDR3 loop is CSASGVGNTQYF. The CDR3 nucleotides read TGCAGTGCTAGTGGAGTTGGGAATACGCAGTATTTT.

V gene TRBV5-1 combines with J gene TRBJ2-5, with D possibly TRBD1 on 6 matching bases. Germline lookup yields CDR1 SGHRS and CDR2 YFSETQ. This CDR3 is 13 amino acids long. Trimming removed 4 bases at V and 6 bases at J, with 13 bases between. As DNA, the CDR3 is TGCGCCAGCAGCATTCCGGGACAAAAGACCCAGTACTTC. Protein product: CASSIPGQKTQYF.